Sequencing of this T cell receptor (beta chain) was carried out in a study of beta chain features in type 1 diabetes. About this clone itself: What it binds is unknown.

Study-wide findings and caveats: Within the patient group, naive, central memory and Treg TCRB repertoires appeared more similar to each other than within healthy donors. All four CD4+ subsets of Type 1 diabetes patients contained TCRB CDR3s that were moderately but significantly shorter.

Unmatched junction bases numbered 7, after V lost 4 bases and J lost 3 bases. This CDR3 contains 15 residues. From germline, CDR1 is SGHNT and CDR2 YYREEE (reference sequence). All of the isolated RNA was reverse transcribed, so expressed TCRB transcripts were sequenced. This table comes from immunoSEQ multiplex PCR, and its TCRdb copy is limited to in-frame clones, with some not included. Here the sample spans about 150,000 clones, 6.5% to 8.5% being singletons. This TCR was sampled from a man between 18 and 29 years old with type 1 diabetes. Sequencing was performed on central memory CD4+ T cells from blood. The rearrangement links TRBV5-4 to TRBJ2-3, with TRBD2 matching 8 bases. CDR3 amino acids: CASSPSGSRTDTQYF. CDR3 bases: TGTGCCAGCAGCCCCAGCGGGAGTCGAACAGATACGCAGTATTTT.